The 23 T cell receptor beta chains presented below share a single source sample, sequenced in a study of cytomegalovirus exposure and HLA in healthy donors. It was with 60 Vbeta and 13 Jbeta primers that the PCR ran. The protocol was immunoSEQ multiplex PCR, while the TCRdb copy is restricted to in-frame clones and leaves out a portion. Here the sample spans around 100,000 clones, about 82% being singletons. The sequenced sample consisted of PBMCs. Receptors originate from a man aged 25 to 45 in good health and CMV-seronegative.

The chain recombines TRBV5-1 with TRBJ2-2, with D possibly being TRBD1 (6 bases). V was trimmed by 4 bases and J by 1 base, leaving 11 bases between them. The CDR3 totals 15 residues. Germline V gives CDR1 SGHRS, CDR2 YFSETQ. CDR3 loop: CASSILRGNTGELFF. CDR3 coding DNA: TGCGCCAGCAGCATTCTCAGGGGGAACACCGGGGAGCTGTTTTTT.

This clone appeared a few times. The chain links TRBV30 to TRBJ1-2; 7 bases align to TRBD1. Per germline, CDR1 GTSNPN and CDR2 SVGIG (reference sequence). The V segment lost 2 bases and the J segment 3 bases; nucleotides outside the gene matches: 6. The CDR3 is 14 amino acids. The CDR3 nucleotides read TGTGCCTGGAGTACTGCCAGGGGGGACTATGGCTACACCTTC. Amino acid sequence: CAWSTARGDYGYTF.

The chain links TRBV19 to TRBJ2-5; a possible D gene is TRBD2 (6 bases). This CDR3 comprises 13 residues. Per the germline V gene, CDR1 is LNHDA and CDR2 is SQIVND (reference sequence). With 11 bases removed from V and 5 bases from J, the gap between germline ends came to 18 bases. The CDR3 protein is CACGGVWGETQYF. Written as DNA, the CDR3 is TGTGCCTGTGGCGGGGTTTGGGGGGAGACCCAGTACTTC.

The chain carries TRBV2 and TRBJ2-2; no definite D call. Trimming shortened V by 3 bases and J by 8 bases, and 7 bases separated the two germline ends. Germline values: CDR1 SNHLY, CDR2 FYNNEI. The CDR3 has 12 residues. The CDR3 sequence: CASSEQLGELFF. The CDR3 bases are TGTGCCAGCAGTGAGCAGTTGGGGGAGCTGTTTTTT.

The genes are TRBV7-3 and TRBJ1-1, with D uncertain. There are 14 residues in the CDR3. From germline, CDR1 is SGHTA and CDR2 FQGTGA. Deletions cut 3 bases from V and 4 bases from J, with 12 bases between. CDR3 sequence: CASSFSPGSTEAFF. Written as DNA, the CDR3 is TGTGCCAGCAGCTTTTCCCCCGGGAGCACTGAAGCTTTCTTT.

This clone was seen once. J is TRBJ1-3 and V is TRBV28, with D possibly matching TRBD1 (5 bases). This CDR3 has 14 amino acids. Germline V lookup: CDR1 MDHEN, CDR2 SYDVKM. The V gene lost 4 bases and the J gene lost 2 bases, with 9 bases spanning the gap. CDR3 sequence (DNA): TGTGCCAGCAGTTCCCCAGGGACTGGAAACACCATATATTTT. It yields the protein CASSSPGTGNTIYF.

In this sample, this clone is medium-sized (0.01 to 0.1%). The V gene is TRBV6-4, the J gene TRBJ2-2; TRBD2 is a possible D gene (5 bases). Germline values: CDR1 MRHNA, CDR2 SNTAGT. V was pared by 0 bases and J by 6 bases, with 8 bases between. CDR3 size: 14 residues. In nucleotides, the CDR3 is TGTGCCAGCAGTGACTCGAACGGGGCCGGGGAGCTGTTTTTT. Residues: CASSDSNGAGELFF.

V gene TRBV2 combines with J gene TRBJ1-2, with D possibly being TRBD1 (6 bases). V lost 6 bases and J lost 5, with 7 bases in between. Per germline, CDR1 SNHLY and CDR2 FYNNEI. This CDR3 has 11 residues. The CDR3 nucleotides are TGTGCCAGCAGACAGGGTTATGGCTACACCTTC. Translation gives CASRQGYGYTF.

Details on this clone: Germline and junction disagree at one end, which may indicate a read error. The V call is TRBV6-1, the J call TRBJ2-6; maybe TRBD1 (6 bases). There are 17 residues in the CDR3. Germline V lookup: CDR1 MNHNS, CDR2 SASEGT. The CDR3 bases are TGTGCCATCAGTGGGGGCAGTTCTAGCTCTGGGGCCAACGTCCTGACTTTC. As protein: CAISGGSSSSGANVLTF.

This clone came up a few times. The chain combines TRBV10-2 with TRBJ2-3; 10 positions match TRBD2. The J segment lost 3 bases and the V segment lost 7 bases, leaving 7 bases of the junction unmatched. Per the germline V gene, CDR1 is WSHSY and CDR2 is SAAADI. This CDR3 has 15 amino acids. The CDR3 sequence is CASNRAGGLTDTQYF. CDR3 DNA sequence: TGCGCCAGCAATAGAGCGGGAGGGCTAACAGATACGCAGTATTTT.

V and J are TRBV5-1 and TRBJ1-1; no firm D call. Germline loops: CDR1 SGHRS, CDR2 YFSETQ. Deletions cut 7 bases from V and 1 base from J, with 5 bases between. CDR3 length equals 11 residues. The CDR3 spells CASSGNTEAFF. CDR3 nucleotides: TGCGCCAGCTCAGGGAACACTGAAGCTTTCTTT.

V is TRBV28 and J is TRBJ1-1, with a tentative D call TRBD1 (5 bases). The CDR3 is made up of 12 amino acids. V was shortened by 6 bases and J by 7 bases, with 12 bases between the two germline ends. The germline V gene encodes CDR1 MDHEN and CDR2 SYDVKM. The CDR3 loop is CASSPPGVEAFF. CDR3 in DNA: TGTGCCAGCAGCCCCCCGGGGGTTGAAGCTTTCTTT.

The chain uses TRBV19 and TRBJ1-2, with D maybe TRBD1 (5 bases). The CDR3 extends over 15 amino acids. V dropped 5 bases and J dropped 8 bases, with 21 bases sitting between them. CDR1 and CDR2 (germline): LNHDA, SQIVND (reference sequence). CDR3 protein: CASSPPGEGRRGYTF. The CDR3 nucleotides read TGTGCCAGTAGTCCCCCCGGGGAGGGGCGCAGGGGCTACACCTTC.

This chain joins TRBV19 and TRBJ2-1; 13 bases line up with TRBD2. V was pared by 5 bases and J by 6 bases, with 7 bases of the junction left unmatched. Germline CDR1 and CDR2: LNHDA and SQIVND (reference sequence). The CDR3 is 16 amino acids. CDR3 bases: TGTGCCAGTAGTTTCAAAGGACTAGCGGGAGTCAATGAGCAGTTCTTC. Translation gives CASSFKGLAGVNEQFF.

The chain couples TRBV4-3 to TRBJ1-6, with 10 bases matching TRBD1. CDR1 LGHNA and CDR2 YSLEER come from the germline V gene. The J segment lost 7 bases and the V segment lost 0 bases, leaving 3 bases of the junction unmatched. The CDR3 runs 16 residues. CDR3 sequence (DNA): TGCGCCAGCAGCCAAGAAGGGGGACAGGGGAATTCACCCCTCCACTTT. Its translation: CASSQEGGQGNSPLHF.

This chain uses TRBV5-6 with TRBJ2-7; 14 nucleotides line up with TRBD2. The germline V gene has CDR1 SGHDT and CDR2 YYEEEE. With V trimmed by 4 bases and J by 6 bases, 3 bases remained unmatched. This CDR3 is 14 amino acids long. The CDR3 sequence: CASSIGLAGGEQYF. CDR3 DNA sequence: TGTGCCAGCAGCATCGGACTAGCGGGAGGCGAGCAGTACTTC. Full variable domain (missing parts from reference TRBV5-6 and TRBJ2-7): DAGVTQSPTHLIKTRGQQVTLRCSPKSGHDTVSWYQQALGQGPQFIFQYYEEEERQRGNFPDRFSGHQFPNYSSELNVNALLLGDSALYLCASSIGLAGGEQYFGPGTRLTVT.

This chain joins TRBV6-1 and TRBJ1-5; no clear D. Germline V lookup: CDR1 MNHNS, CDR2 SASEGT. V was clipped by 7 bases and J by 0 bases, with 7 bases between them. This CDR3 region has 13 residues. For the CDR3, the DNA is TGTGCCAGCACCCAGGTTAGCAATCAGCCCCAGCATTTT. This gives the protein CASTQVSNQPQHF.

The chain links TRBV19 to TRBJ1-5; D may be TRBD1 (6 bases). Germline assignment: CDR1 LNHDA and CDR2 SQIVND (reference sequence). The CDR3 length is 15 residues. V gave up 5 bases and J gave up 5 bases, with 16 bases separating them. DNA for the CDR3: TGTGCCAGTAGTCCAGGGAGGGGGGTTTATCAGCCCCAGCATTTT. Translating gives CASSPGRGVYQPQHF.

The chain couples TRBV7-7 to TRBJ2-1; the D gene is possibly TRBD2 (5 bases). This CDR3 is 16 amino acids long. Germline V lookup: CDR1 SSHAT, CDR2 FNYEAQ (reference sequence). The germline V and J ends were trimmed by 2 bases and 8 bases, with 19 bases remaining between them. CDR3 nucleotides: TGTGCCAGCAGCTTATCCCCCTTGGCGGGTGGCGATGAGCAGTTCTTC. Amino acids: CASSLSPLAGGDEQFF.

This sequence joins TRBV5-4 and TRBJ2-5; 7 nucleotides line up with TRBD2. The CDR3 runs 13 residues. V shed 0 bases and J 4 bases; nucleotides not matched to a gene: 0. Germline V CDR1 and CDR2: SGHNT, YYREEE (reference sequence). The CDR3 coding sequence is TGTGCCAGCAGCTTGGCGGGAGGAGAGACCCAGTACTTC. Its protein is CASSLAGGETQYF.

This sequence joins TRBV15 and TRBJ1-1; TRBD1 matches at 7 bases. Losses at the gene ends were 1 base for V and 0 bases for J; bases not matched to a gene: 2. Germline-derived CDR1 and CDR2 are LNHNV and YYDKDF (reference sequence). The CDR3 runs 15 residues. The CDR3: CATSRAQGLNTEAFF. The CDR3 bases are TGTGCCACCAGCAGAGCACAGGGGTTGAACACTGAAGCTTTCTTT.

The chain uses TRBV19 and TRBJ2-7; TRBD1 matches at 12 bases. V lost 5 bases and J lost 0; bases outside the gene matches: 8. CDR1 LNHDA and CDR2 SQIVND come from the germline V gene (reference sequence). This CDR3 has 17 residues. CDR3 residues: CASSPRPGQGASYEQYF. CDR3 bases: TGTGCCAGTAGTCCAAGACCGGGACAGGGGGCCTCCTACGAGCAGTACTTC.

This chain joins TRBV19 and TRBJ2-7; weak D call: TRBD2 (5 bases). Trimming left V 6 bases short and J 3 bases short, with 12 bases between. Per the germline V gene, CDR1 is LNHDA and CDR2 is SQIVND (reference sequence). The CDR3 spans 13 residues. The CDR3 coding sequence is TGTGCCAGTAGGGCCCGGGCGGGCTACGAGCAGTACTTC. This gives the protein CASRARAGYEQYF.